Included here is one TCR beta chain sequence, with context. This sample is drawn from a study of blood T cell repertoires in COVID-19. Study-wide context: Some COVID-19 samples were acute and others convalescent; all came from the United States, Italy and Spain. The cDNA or gDNA used as material had been derived from T cells, B-cell-depleted T cells, or PBMCs.

The protocol was immunoSEQ multiplex PCR, while the TCRdb copy is restricted to in-frame clones and leaves out a portion. Altogether approximately 150,000 clones are present, about 92% being singletons, with the ten largest covering roughly a sixth. The TCR comes from a man in his sixties with active or convalescent COVID-19. The source material was peripheral blood.

The CDR3 bases are TGTGCCAGTAGTATTTCGGACCAAGAGACCCAGTACTTC. Protein product: CASSISDQETQYF. The chain recombines TRBV19 with TRBJ2-5; D unresolved. Between the trimmed V and J ends, which lost 3 bases and 0 bases, there was a span of 5 bases. The germline V gene encodes CDR1 LNHDA and CDR2 SQIVND (reference sequence). CDR3 length: 13 residues.